What follows are 13 T cell receptor beta chains derived from one specimen sequenced in a study of liver allograft versus peripheral blood T cells (dated by TCRdb to 2020 to 2021). In the study overall: The study compared the T cell receptor repertoires present in transplanted livers with the repertoires present in the peripheral blood of liver transplant recipients.

Sequencing relied on an Illumina MiSeq. Through fastp at Q25 and MiXCR, TCRdb rebuilt clones from the public reads, retaining in-frame beta chains. Every entry covers one CDR3 protein and lists the most common genes and DNA from its rows. The sample table holds a few thousand distinct CDR3 sequences, of which roughly 15% were seen once. The ten largest clones take up approximately 15% of the sample. These receptors were collected from a human patient who had a liver transplant. Some T cells may be donor cells from the graft after a transplant.

The chain recombines TRBV10-2 with TRBJ1-1; no clear D. The length of the CDR3 is 13 residues. Between the trimmed V and J ends, which lost 2 bases and 3 bases, there was a span of 7 bases. Germline V gives CDR1 WSHSY, CDR2 SAAADI. The DNA of the CDR3 is TGCGCCAGCAGTGAGACAGAATACACTGAAGCTTTCTTT. Its protein is CASSETEYTEAFF.

This chain joins TRBV5-1 and TRBJ2-7; D gene ambiguous. Trimming left V 3 bases short and J 1 base short, with 2 bases between. The CDR3 runs to 11 residues. In germline, CDR1 is SGHRS, CDR2 YFSETQ. The CDR3 here is CASSSSYEQYF. CDR3 bases: TGCGCCAGCAGCTCGTCCTACGAGCAGTACTTC.

This clonotype is judged medium-sized. The chain uses TRBV19 and TRBJ1-5; the D is unclear. With 10 bases removed from V and 2 bases from J, the gap between germline ends came to 12 bases. Looked up from germline, CDR1 is LNHDA and CDR2 is SQIVND (reference sequence). The CDR3 is made up of 13 amino acids. In DNA form, the CDR3 reads TGTGCCACCTCCAGGAGCGGCAATCAGCCCCAGCATTTT. Its protein product is CATSRSGNQPQHF. The variable domain in full, completed from reference TRBV19 and TRBJ1-5, reads DGGITQSPKYLFRKEGQNVTLSCEQNLNHDAMYWYRQDPGQGLRLIYYSQIVNDFQKGDIAEGYSVSREKKESFPLTVTSAQKNPTAFYLCATSRSGNQPQHFGDGTRLSIL.

By proportion, this clonotype is medium-sized (0.01 to 0.1%). The chain employs TRBV6-5 and TRBJ1-1, with D uncertain. The CDR3 loop spans 15 amino acids. Germline assignment: CDR1 MNHEY and CDR2 SVGAGI. V lost 0 bases and J lost 1, with 9 bases in between. The CDR3 loop reads CASSYSRASNTEAFF. CDR3 nucleotides: TGTGCCAGCAGTTACTCGAGGGCTTCGAACACTGAAGCTTTCTTT.

In this sample, this clonotype is medium-sized (0.01 to 0.1%). V gene TRBV6-5 combines with J gene TRBJ1-1, with D uncertain. The length of the CDR3 is 13 residues. Trimming cost V 2 bases and J 6 bases, with 10 bases left between them. CDR1 and CDR2 (germline): MNHEY, SVGAGI. CDR3 coding DNA: TGTGCCAGCAGTTACGAGTCGGGGTCTGAAGCTTTCTTT. It yields the protein CASSYESGSEAFF.

This clonotype is termed large. The genes are TRBV19 and TRBJ1-2, with TRBD1 as a possible D gene (6 bases). The CDR3 runs to 16 residues. The V gene lost 6 bases and the J gene lost 2 bases, with 19 bases spanning the gap. The germline CDR1 and CDR2 sequences are LNHDA and SQIVND (reference sequence). DNA for the CDR3: TGTGCCAGTAGCCATCCAGGGGAAAAATGGAACTATGGCTACACCTTC. It yields the protein CASSHPGEKWNYGYTF.

By sample fraction, this clonotype is medium-sized. J is TRBJ1-1 and V is TRBV7-9; the D gene is possibly TRBD1 (6 bases). Per the germline V gene, CDR1 is SEHNR and CDR2 is FQNEAQ (reference sequence). V lost 2 bases, J lost 5 bases, and 9 bases lay in between. The CDR3 length is 13 residues. CDR3 sequence reads: CASSLNTGTEAFF. CDR3 coding DNA: TGTGCCAGCAGCTTAAACACAGGGACTGAAGCTTTCTTT.

This clonotype is medium-sized (0.01 to 0.1%). The rearrangement joins TRBV19 to TRBJ1-6, with TRBD1 matching over 8 bases. Trimming cost V 6 bases and J 7 bases; bases outside gene matches: 17. The CDR3 runs to 18 residues. In germline, CDR1 is LNHDA, CDR2 SQIVND (reference sequence). CDR3 sequence reads: CASRGYGTGRSVNSPLHF. The CDR3 nucleotides read TGTGCCAGTAGGGGGTATGGGACAGGCCGTTCGGTCAATTCACCCCTCCACTTT. Based on the CDR3 plus reference TRBV19 and TRBJ1-6, the full variable domain is DGGITQSPKYLFRKEGQNVTLSCEQNLNHDAMYWYRQDPGQGLRLIYYSQIVNDFQKGDIAEGYSVSREKKESFPLTVTSAQKNPTAFYLCASRGYGTGRSVNSPLHFGNGTRLTVT.

This clonotype was counted a few times. The V call is TRBV7-9, the J call TRBJ2-7, with 8 bases that match TRBD1. CDR3 length: 14 amino acids. V lost 6 bases and J lost 12; bases outside the gene matches: 16. CDR1 is SEHNR and CDR2 is FQNEAQ in the germline V gene (reference sequence). In nucleotides, the CDR3 is TGTGCCAGCAGTACCGGGACAGGTACTACGAGGGCGTACTTC. It is translated as CASSTGTGTTRAYF.

By sample fraction, this clonotype is medium-sized. The rearrangement joins TRBV19 to TRBJ1-5; D gene unclear. Trimming stripped 6 bases from V and 9 bases from J, with 12 bases between. Germline CDR1 reads LNHDA; CDR2 reads SQIVND (reference sequence). CDR3 size: 12 residues. The CDR3 DNA reads as TGTGCCAGTAGCCTGGGCCTCGGGCCCCAGCATTTT. Translating gives CASSLGLGPQHF.

By frequency in the sample, this clonotype is medium-sized. The V call is TRBV7-2, the J call TRBJ1-3; unclear D gene. The V gene lost 1 base and the J gene lost 0 bases, with 10 bases spanning the gap. This CDR3 has 16 amino acids. In germline, CDR1 is SGHTA, CDR2 FQGNSA. The CDR3 protein is CASSLVVGFSGNTIYF. CDR3 DNA: TGTGCCAGCAGCTTAGTGGTTGGGTTCTCTGGAAACACCATATATTTT.

This clonotype is medium-sized within its sample. The V call is TRBV6-6, the J call TRBJ1-2; D is ambiguous. Germline-derived CDR1 and CDR2 are MNHNY and SVGAGI (reference sequence). This CDR3 is 13 amino acids long. V dropped 4 bases and J dropped 2 bases, with 8 bases sitting between them. The DNA of the CDR3 is TGTGCCAGCAGTTTGGGTCAGAACTATGGCTACACCTTC. Translation gives CASSLGQNYGYTF.

This clonotype was counted between two and nine times. The chain links TRBV12-3 or TRBV12-4 to TRBJ1-3; D ambiguous. This CDR3 contains 13 residues. V was cut by 5 bases and J by 9 bases, with 14 bases left in between. CDR3 region: CASSPPVGSTIYF. CDR3 nucleotides: TGTGCCAGCAGTCCCCCGGTGGGGAGCACCATATATTTT.